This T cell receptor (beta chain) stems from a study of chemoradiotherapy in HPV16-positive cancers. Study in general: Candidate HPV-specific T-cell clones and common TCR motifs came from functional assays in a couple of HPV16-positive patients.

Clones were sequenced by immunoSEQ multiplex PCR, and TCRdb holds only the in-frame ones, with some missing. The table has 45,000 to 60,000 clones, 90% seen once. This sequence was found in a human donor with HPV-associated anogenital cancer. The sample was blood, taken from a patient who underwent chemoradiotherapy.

CDR3 sequence: CASSLESGSGYTF. DNA of the CDR3: TGTGCCAGCAGCTTAGAGTCGGGGAGCGGCTACACCTTC. The chain joins TRBV7-8 to TRBJ1-2; D is undetermined. Germline V gene lookup returns CDR1 SGHVS and CDR2 FQNEAQ. The CDR3 is 13 residues long. Trimming removed 1 base from V and 8 bases from J, with 11 bases in between.